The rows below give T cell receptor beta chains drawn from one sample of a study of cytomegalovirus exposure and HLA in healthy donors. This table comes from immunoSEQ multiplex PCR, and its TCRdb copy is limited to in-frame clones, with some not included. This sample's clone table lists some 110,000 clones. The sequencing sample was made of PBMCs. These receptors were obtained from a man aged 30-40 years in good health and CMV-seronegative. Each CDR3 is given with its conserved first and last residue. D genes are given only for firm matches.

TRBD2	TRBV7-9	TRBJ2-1	CASSLALLAGRHNEQFF	TGTGCCAGCAGCTTAGCCCTACTAGCGGGGAGACACAATGAGCAGTTCTTC
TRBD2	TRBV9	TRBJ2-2	CASSPGGSHTGELFF	TGTGCCAGCAGCCCCGGGGGGTCGCATACCGGGGAGCTGTTTTTT
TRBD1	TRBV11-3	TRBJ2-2	CASSPGDRNTGELFF	TGTGCCAGCAGCCCCGGGGACAGGAACACCGGGGAGCTGTTTTTT
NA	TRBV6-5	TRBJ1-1	CASSYRTVNTEAFF	TGTGCCAGCAGCTACCGGACAGTAAACACTGAAGCTTTCTTT
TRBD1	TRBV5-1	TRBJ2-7	CASSRGTGMYEQYF	TGCGCCAGCAGCCGCGGGACAGGGATGTACGAGCAGTACTTC
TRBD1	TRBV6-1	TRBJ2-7	CASSVNRDRAYEQYF	TGTGCCAGCAGTGTAAACCGGGACAGGGCCTACGAGCAGTACTTC
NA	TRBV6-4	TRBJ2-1	CASSEGPSSYNEQFF	TGTGCCAGCAGTGAGGGCCCAAGCTCCTACAATGAGCAGTTCTTC
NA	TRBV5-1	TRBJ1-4	CASSPRTRVGKLFF	TGCGCCAGCAGCCCGCGGACCAGGGTGGGAAAACTGTTTTTT
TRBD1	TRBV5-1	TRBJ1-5	CASSSGQGAGQPQHF	TGCGCCAGCAGCTCCGGACAGGGGGCGGGACAGCCCCAGCATTTT
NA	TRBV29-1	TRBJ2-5	CSVVSRWEETQYF	TGCAGCGTTGTGAGCAGGTGGGAAGAGACCCAGTACTTC
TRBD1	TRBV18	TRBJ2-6	CASSLDRGLSSGANVLTF	TGTGCCAGCTCACTCGACAGGGGCCTAAGCTCTGGGGCCAACGTCCTGACTTTC
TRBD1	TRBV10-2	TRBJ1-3	CASRDREIGNTIYF	TGCGCCAGCAGGGACAGGGAAATTGGAAACACCATATATTTT
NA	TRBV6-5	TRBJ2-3	CASTRPGTDTQYF	TGTGCCAGCACCCGCCCAGGCACAGATACGCAGTATTTT
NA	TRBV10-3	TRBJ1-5	CAISEPQGFGGNQPQHF	TGTGCCATCAGTGAACCCCAGGGATTCGGAGGCAATCAGCCCCAGCATTTT
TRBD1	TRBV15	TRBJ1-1	CATRPNRGVGTEAFF	TGTGCCACCAGGCCGAACAGGGGAGTGGGCACTGAAGCTTTCTTT
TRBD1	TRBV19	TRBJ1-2	CASSMRTGIRGYTF	TGTGCCAGTAGTATGCGGACAGGGATTCGGGGCTACACCTTC
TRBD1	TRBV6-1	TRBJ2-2	CASSEMTGGPGELFF	TGTGCCAGCAGTGAGATGACAGGGGGCCCCGGGGAGCTGTTTTTT
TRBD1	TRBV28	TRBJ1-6	CASRERGPRYNSPLHF	TGTGCCAGCAGGGAAAGGGGGCCCAGGTATAATTCACCCCTCCACTTT
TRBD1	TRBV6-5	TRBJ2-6	CASSSGTGGAANVLTF	TGTGCCAGCAGTTCAGGGACAGGGGGGGCGGCCAACGTCCTGACTTTC
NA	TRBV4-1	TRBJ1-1	CASSPGTRTENTEAFF	TGCGCCAGCAGCCCCGGGACGCGGACAGAGAACACTGAAGCTTTCTTT
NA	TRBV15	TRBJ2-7	CATSRDVRGYEQYF	TGTGCCACCAGCAGAGATGTTCGGGGCTACGAGCAGTACTTC
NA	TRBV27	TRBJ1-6	CASSWTEHSPLHF	TGTGCCAGCAGCTGGACAGAACATTCACCCCTCCACTTT
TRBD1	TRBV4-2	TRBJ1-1	CASSSKQGRDTEAFF	TGTGCCAGCAGCAGTAAACAGGGGCGGGACACTGAAGCTTTCTTT
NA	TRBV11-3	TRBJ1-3	CASSRGLSGNTIYF	TGTGCCAGCAGCCGCGGCCTCTCTGGAAACACCATATATTTT
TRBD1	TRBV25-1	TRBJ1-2	CASSEWDSKYGYTF	TGTGCCAGCAGTGAATGGGACAGCAAGTATGGCTACACCTTC
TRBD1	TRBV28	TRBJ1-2	CASSLDTGTDSGYTF	TGTGCCAGCAGTTTGGATACCGGGACAGATAGTGGCTACACCTTC
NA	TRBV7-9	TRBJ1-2	CASSLLGANYGYTF	TGTGCCAGCAGCCTACTCGGGGCTAACTATGGCTACACCTTC
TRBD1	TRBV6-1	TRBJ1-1	CASRRGTGMDTEAFF	TGTGCCAGCAGGAGGGGGACAGGGATGGACACTGAAGCTTTCTTT
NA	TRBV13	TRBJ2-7	CASSQDRVSYEQYF	TGTGCCAGCAGCCAAGACAGAGTCTCCTACGAGCAGTACTTC
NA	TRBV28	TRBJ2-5	CASSLRAVTGETQYF	TGTGCCAGCAGTTTACGGGCGGTGACGGGGGAGACCCAGTACTTC
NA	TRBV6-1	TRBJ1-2	CASSPSGGMGYGYTF	TGTGCCAGCAGTCCTTCCGGAGGGATGGGCTATGGCTACACCTTC
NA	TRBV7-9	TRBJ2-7	CASSLEQGYEQYF	TGTGCCAGCAGCTTAGAACAGGGTTACGAGCAGTACTTC
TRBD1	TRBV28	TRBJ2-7	CASSSTGSEYEQYF	TGTGCCAGCAGTTCGACAGGGAGTGAATACGAGCAGTACTTC
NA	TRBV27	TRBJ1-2	CASSLSSGSYGYTF	TGTGCCAGCAGTTTAAGTAGCGGGAGCTATGGCTACACCTTC
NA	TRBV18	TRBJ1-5	CASQEYSNQPQHF	TGTGCCAGCCAAGAGTATAGCAATCAGCCCCAGCATTTT
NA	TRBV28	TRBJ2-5	CASSLSPTRGLRSGETQYF	TGTGCCAGCAGTCTTAGCCCTACGCGGGGCCTAAGATCGGGAGAGACCCAGTACTTC
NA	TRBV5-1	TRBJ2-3	CASTWGRGRGDTQYF	TGCGCCAGCACCTGGGGGCGAGGGAGAGGAGATACGCAGTATTTT
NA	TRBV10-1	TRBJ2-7	CASSPRGSSSYEQYF	TGCGCCAGCAGCCCTAGGGGATCAAGCTCCTACGAGCAGTACTTC
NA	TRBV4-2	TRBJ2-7	CASSQARGGYEQYF	TGTGCCAGCAGCCAAGCCAGAGGTGGCTACGAGCAGTACTTC
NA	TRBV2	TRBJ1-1	CARGGLGQRNTEAFF	TGTGCCAGGGGTGGATTGGGGCAGAGAAACACTGAAGCTTTCTTT
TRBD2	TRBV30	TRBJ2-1	CAWYGTRQFF	TGTGCCTGGTACGGGACTAGACAGTTCTTC
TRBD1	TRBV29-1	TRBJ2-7	CSAGDRASYEQYF	TGCAGCGCCGGGGACAGGGCCTCCTACGAGCAGTACTTC
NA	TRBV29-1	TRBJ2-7	CSVDGQGRNSYEQYF	TGCAGCGTTGATGGGCAGGGTCGGAACTCCTACGAGCAGTACTTC
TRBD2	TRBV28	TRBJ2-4	CASSGPRLAGGRDIQYF	TGTGCCAGCAGTGGCCCGAGACTAGCGGGAGGTCGGGACATTCAGTACTTC
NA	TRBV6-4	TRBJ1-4	CASSDREEEKLFF	TGTGCCAGCAGTGATAGGGAGGAAGAAAAACTGTTTTTT
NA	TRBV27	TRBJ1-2	CASKSEGNYGYTF	TGTGCCAGCAAATCGGAGGGGAACTATGGCTACACCTTC
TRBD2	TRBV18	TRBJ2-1	CASSPPAGGSYNEQFF	TGTGCCAGCTCACCTCCAGCGGGAGGCTCCTACAATGAGCAGTTCTTC
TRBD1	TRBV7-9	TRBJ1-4	CASSPLGQGPGDEKLFF	TGTGCCAGCAGCCCACTGGGACAGGGCCCGGGGGATGAAAAACTGTTTTTT
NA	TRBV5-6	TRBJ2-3	CASSLGQGSDTQYF	TGTGCCAGCAGCCTTGGTCAGGGCTCAGATACGCAGTATTTT